These T cell receptor beta chains were read from a single sample in a study of blood T cells in healthy people across ages. TCRdb recomputed calls from the 5' RACE reads with MiXCR, one row per CDR3 protein. There are more than 650,000 distinct CDR3 sequences in the sample; 25% to 30% occur only once, and less than 3.5% lies in the top ten. This same sample was also taken into another study, of T cells of mothers and their children.

The specimen sequenced was blood. All receptors come from a boy under 18 in good health. Each CDR3 is given without its conserved first and last residue.

j_call | v_call | cdr3_aa
TRBJ2-3 | TRBV28 | ASSSVGTDTQY
TRBJ2-3 | TRBV10-3 | AISRDMGADTQY
TRBJ2-7 | TRBV28 | ASSLRGGEDEQY
TRBJ2-3 | TRBV7-9 | ASSARTSVNTQY
NA | TRBV7-9 | ASSLFGGPQRDEQF
TRBJ2-3 | TRBV7-3 | ASSSPAGDTQY
TRBJ2-5 | TRBV28 | ASTRGGTYQETQY
TRBJ1-1 | TRBV5-1 | ASRSAREVNTEAF
TRBJ1-2 | TRBV20-1 | SALKSGDGYT
TRBJ2-2 | TRBV5-1 | ASSPGAGVTGELF
TRBJ2-5 | TRBV9 | ASSVGSGGAGQETQY
TRBJ2-4 | TRBV9 | ASSVGSDRGHAKNIQY
TRBJ2-4 | TRBV28 | ASSLLHTSIQY
TRBJ2-2 | TRBV5-1 | ASSLPGQGNTGELF
NA | TRBV11-1 | ASSFRGGPSYEQY
TRBJ2-1 | TRBV28 | ASSSLSGGSYNEQF
TRBJ2-3 | TRBV7-9 | ASAFGTSGVGLDTQY
TRBJ2-7 | TRBV5-5 | ASSLETGGIGEQY
TRBJ2-1 | TRBV6-6 | ASSYQGEQF
TRBJ2-1 | TRBV2 | ASSEVKGAYNEQF
TRBJ2-5 | TRBV11-2 | ASKPGGPKTQY
NA | TRBV6-2/TRBV6-3 | ARSGGTYEQY
TRBJ2-7 | TRBV4-1 | ASSQDPGSSYEQY
TRBJ2-5 | TRBV4-1 | ASSPRRGGRSETQY